This TCR beta chain comes out of a study of T cell responses to AZD1222 COVID-19 vaccine. Assay used: immunoSEQ multiplex PCR; TCRdb lists only in-frame clones, some missing. The data show around 160,000 clones, with approximately 78% seen just once and about 3.8% held by the top ten. Concerning this clone: Its antigen is currently unknown.

The germline V and J ends were trimmed by 2 bases and 6 bases, with 10 bases remaining between them. Germline assignment: CDR1 SNHLY and CDR2 FYNNEI. The CDR3 loop spans 13 amino acids. General observations from the study: The donor group comprised mostly white British people and more females; the analysis possibly underestimated clonal diversity. Researchers took repertoire samples only after the peak T cell response had come.

The sequence derives from an adult in good health. V usage is TRBV2 and J usage is TRBJ1-2; D gene uncertain. Material: peripheral blood, obtained on day 0 of MenACWY control vaccination. CDR3 region: CASSERKDDGYTF. DNA of the CDR3: TGTGCCAGCAGTGAAAGGAAGGACGATGGCTACACCTTC.